This TCR beta chain was recorded in a study of shared clonotypes between healthy human individuals. Study context: Three plates each covered CD4 naive and memory; CD8 naive two, CD8 memory one. Overall study findings and caveats: The authors expected sequencing depth to affect clonotype sharing among donors.

CDR1 and CDR2 (germline): SNHLY, FYNNEI. The V end was cut by 4 bases, the J end by 8 bases, with 9 bases between. The CDR3 spans 12 residues. Generated by immunoSEQ multiplex PCR, the TCRdb table keeps only in-frame clones and is missing some. The sample has some 600,000 clones; around 96% are singletons. On this clone: Its antigen is unidentified.

Only CD45RO-negative cells positively selected for CCR7 counted as naive CD8 cells, so terminally differentiated effector memory CD45RA+ cells were excluded. The sample taken for sequencing was naive CD8+ T cells sorted from blood. The chain has TRBV2 and TRBJ2-1; D not certain. The source is a woman in her 30s in good health. DNA of the CDR3: TGTGCCAGCAGTGCTAGTAACCATGAGCAGTTCTTC. Protein sequence: CASSASNHEQFF.